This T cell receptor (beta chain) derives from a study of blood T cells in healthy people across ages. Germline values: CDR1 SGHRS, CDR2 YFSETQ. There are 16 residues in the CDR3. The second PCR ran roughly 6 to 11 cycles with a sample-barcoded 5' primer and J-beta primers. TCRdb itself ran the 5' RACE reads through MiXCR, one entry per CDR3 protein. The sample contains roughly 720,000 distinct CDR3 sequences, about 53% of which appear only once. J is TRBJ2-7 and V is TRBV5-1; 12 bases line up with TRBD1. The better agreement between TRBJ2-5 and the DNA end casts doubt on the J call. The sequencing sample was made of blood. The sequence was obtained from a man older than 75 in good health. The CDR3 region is CASSVGTGGAQETQYF. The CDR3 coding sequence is TGCGCCAGCAGCGTGGGGACAGGGGGCGCCCAAGAGACCCAGTACTTC.